These 22 T cell receptor beta chains share one sample of origin, sequenced in a study of cytomegalovirus exposure and HLA in healthy donors. Profiling relied on immunoSEQ multiplex PCR, and the TCRdb table lists in-frame clones only, not all of them. The data hold 200,000 to 300,000 clones, with about 90% observed a single time. Sample: PBMCs. These receptors originate from a woman in her twenties or thirties in good health and CMV-seronegative.

The V gene is TRBV6-1, the J gene TRBJ1-2; D not resolved. CDR3 length equals 12 residues. Deletions cut 8 bases from V and 4 bases from J, with 11 bases between. Germline loops: CDR1 MNHNS, CDR2 SASEGT. This CDR3 is CASQVGTYGYTF. The CDR3 DNA sequence: TGTGCCAGCCAGGTCGGCACCTATGGCTACACCTTC.

The chain recombines TRBV13 with TRBJ2-7; 11 positions match TRBD1. The J segment lost 5 bases and the V segment lost 4 bases, leaving 4 bases of the junction unmatched. Germline-derived CDR1 and CDR2 are PRHDT and FYEKMQ (reference sequence). This CDR3 is built from 14 residues. CDR3 residues: CASSYRDRGDEQYF. The CDR3 coding sequence is TGTGCCAGCAGCTACCGGGACAGGGGGGACGAGCAGTACTTC.

This clone was found a few times. The chain uses TRBV7-7 and TRBJ2-7; the D gene is possibly TRBD2 (5 bases). The ends were cut back, 5 bases at V and 5 bases at J, with 13 bases in the middle. The length of the CDR3 is 13 residues. The V gene's germline CDR1 is SSHAT and CDR2 FNYEAQ (reference sequence). The CDR3 DNA reads TGTGCCAGCAGCCCGCCGGGGAACGACGAGCAGTACTTC. This encodes CASSPPGNDEQYF.

V and J are TRBV5-1 and TRBJ2-5, with a possible D match to TRBD1 (6 bases). Trimming removed 0 bases at V and 3 bases at J, with 6 bases between. Germline-derived CDR1 and CDR2 are SGHRS and YFSETQ. This CDR3 has 13 residues. The chain's CDR3 is CASSLGQEETQYF. In DNA, the CDR3 is TGCGCCAGCAGCTTGGGACAGGAAGAGACCCAGTACTTC.

This chain connects TRBV5-4 to TRBJ2-7; D might be TRBD1 (6 bases). This CDR3 is built from 15 residues. Trimming left V 2 bases short and J 5 bases short, with 17 bases between. Germline V gene sequence: CDR1 SGHNT, CDR2 YYREEE (reference sequence). The CDR3: CASSFPGVLSDEQYF. CDR3 DNA: TGTGCCAGCAGCTTTCCAGGGGTTCTCTCTGACGAGCAGTACTTC.

This clone was found once. The rearrangement joins TRBV7-3 to TRBJ2-3; the D is unclear. Germline CDR1 reads SGHTA; CDR2 reads FQGTGA. The CDR3 is 15 amino acids. The V end lost 5 bases, the J end lost 2 bases, and 14 bases lay between the germline ends. Written as DNA, the CDR3 is TGTGCCAGCAGCCCGAAACAGACATCCACAGATACGCAGTATTTT. Amino acids: CASSPKQTSTDTQYF. The full variable domain, rest sourced from reference TRBV7-3 and TRBJ2-3, is GAGVSQTPSNKVTEKGKYVELRCDPISGHTALYWYRQSLGQGPEFLIYFQGTGAADDSGLPNDRFFAVRPEGSVSTLKIQRTERGDSAVYLCASSPKQTSTDTQYFGPGTRLTVL.

This chain links TRBV7-9 with TRBJ1-2; no firm D call. Trimming took off 6 bases at V and 6 bases at J, with 14 bases between the two ends. Germline lookup yields CDR1 SEHNR and CDR2 FQNEAQ (reference sequence). CDR3 size: 13 residues. The CDR3 sequence: CASSPPAGNGYTF. CDR3 in DNA: TGTGCCAGCAGTCCCCCGGCCGGGAATGGCTACACCTTC. Filled out from reference TRBV7-9 and TRBJ1-2, the complete variable domain reads DTGVSQNPRHKITKRGQNVTFRCDPISEHNRLYWYRQTLGQGPEFLTYFQNEAQLEKSRLLSDRFSAERPKGSFSTLEIQRTEQGDSAMYLCASSPPAGNGYTFGSGTRLTVV.

This chain connects TRBV19 to TRBJ2-1, with 12 bases fitting TRBD2. Unmatched junction bases numbered 8, after V lost 3 bases and J lost 5 bases. The CDR3 has 17 residues. CDR1 LNHDA and CDR2 SQIVND come from the germline V gene (reference sequence). CDR3 DNA: TGTGCCAGTAGTATTTTGATAGGACTAGCGGGGAACAATGAGCAGTTCTTC. This translates into CASSILIGLAGNNEQFF. Filled out from reference TRBV19 and TRBJ2-1, the complete variable domain reads DGGITQSPKYLFRKEGQNVTLSCEQNLNHDAMYWYRQDPGQGLRLIYYSQIVNDFQKGDIAEGYSVSREKKESFPLTVTSAQKNPTAFYLCASSILIGLAGNNEQFFGPGTRLTVL.

The V gene is TRBV29-1, the J gene TRBJ2-5, with D perhaps TRBD2 (7 bases). CDR3 length: 14 amino acids. V was shortened by 5 bases and J by 0 bases, with 13 bases between the two germline ends. Germline CDR1 SQVTM, CDR2 ANQGSEA. CDR3 amino acids: CSVRGGGNQETQYF. As DNA, the CDR3 is TGCAGCGTTAGGGGCGGGGGCAACCAAGAGACCCAGTACTTC.

The CDR3 nucleotides read TGTGCCAGCAGCTTAGCCCCCCCTTCTAACTATGGCTACACCTTC. Residues: CASSLAPPSNYGYTF. The gene calls are TRBV7-2 and TRBJ1-2; no firm D call. The CDR3 is made up of 15 amino acids. The germline V gene has CDR1 SGHTA and CDR2 FQGNSA. V was cut by 0 bases and J by 0 bases, with 8 bases left in between.

The chain uses TRBV27 and TRBJ2-1, with D possibly matching TRBD2 (6 bases). Trimming removed 4 bases at V and 0 bases at J, with 7 bases between. Germline V CDR1 and CDR2: MNHEY, SMNVEV (reference sequence). This CDR3 is 14 amino acids long. This CDR3 reads CASSSTSSYNEQFF. CDR3 sequence (DNA): TGTGCCAGCAGTTCGACTAGCTCCTACAATGAGCAGTTCTTC.

The chain is built from TRBV9 and TRBJ2-7, with D hard to call. This CDR3 has 16 amino acids. CDR1 and CDR2 from the germline V gene are SGDLS and YYNGEE. V lost 3 bases and J 1 base, leaving 17 bases between the germline ends. CDR3 in amino acids: CASSAGPTGRSYEQYF. CDR3 coding DNA: TGTGCCAGCAGCGCCGGGCCCACTGGACGTTCCTACGAGCAGTACTTC.

J is TRBJ2-5 and V is TRBV29-1, with TRBD1 matching 7 bases. The V and J ends lost 1 base and 1 base, in that order; junction bases with no gene match: 0. CDR1 and CDR2 (germline): SQVTM, ANQGSEA. This CDR3 has 13 amino acids. The CDR3 sequence is CSVEGQGQETQYF. DNA for the CDR3: TGCAGCGTTGAAGGACAGGGCCAAGAGACCCAGTACTTC.

The chain combines TRBV27 with TRBJ2-1; TRBD2 agrees at 10 bases. From germline, CDR1 is MNHEY and CDR2 SMNVEV (reference sequence). The ends lost 6 bases at V and 6 bases at J; junction bases unmatched: 5. The length of the CDR3 is 14 residues. In DNA, the CDR3 is TGTGCCAGCAGACCTAGCGGGAGTATCAATGAGCAGTTCTTC. As protein: CASRPSGSINEQFF.

The chain uses TRBV9 and TRBJ2-1, with D perhaps TRBD1 or TRBD2 (5 bases each). Looked up from germline, CDR1 is SGDLS and CDR2 is YYNGEE. The CDR3 runs to 15 residues. V shed 0 bases and J shed 5 bases, with 12 bases lying between them. Written as DNA, the CDR3 is TGTGCCAGCAGCGTAGTGGGGCGGGCTAACAATGAGCAGTTCTTC. It encodes CASSVVGRANNEQFF.

The V and J genes are TRBV4-2 and TRBJ2-7; possible D gene TRBD2, 6 bases. This CDR3 spans 15 amino acids. With 0 bases removed from V and 0 bases from J, the gap between germline ends came to 9 bases. Germline V CDR1 and CDR2: LGHNA, YNFKEQ. DNA for the CDR3: TGTGCCAGCAGCCAAGATGACGGGAGCTCCTACGAGCAGTACTTC. Protein product: CASSQDDGSSYEQYF.

The rearrangement uses TRBV5-6 and TRBJ2-5, with 8 nucleotides matching TRBD2. The V and J ends lost 5 bases and 2 bases, in that order; junction bases with no gene match: 2. Germline CDR1 SGHDT, CDR2 YYEEEE. This CDR3 has 13 amino acids. The CDR3 nucleotides are TGTGCCAGCAGGGGACTAGGACAAGAGACCCAGTACTTC. This codes for CASRGLGQETQYF.

The gene calls are TRBV5-1 and TRBJ2-3, with D unclear. The V gene lost 5 bases and the J gene lost 1 base, with 8 bases spanning the gap. The CDR3 is 13 residues long. The germline V gene encodes CDR1 SGHRS and CDR2 YFSETQ. CDR3 region: CASSYSGTDTQYF. For the CDR3, the DNA is TGCGCCAGCAGTTATTCAGGCACAGATACGCAGTATTTT.

The gene calls are TRBV7-2 and TRBJ2-7; D possibly corresponds to TRBD2 (6 bases). V lost 0 bases, J lost 6 bases, and 12 bases lay in between. CDR3 length equals 14 residues. CDR1 is SGHTA and CDR2 is FQGNSA in the germline V gene. The CDR3 DNA is TGTGCCAGCAGCTTAGCTGGGACTGCGTCCGAGCAGTACTTC. It specifies CASSLAGTASEQYF.

This clone showed up just once. V is TRBV9 and J is TRBJ2-3; no firm D call. Between the trimmed V and J ends, which lost 2 bases and 4 bases, there was a span of 14 bases. The germline gives CDR1 SGDLS, CDR2 YYNGEE. There are 15 residues in the CDR3. In nucleotides, the CDR3 is TGTGCCAGCAGCGTGGGGTCTGTAGGTGCAGATACGCAGTATTTT. Its protein product is CASSVGSVGADTQYF.

The sample holds one count of this clone. The chain recombines TRBV18 with TRBJ1-1; perhaps TRBD1 as D (6 bases). Germline CDR1 reads KGHSH; CDR2 reads LQKENI. The V end was cut by 4 bases, the J end by 2 bases, with 14 bases between. The CDR3 contains 15 residues. CDR3 nucleotide sequence: TGTGCCAGCTCACGAAGACAGGAGATCAACACTGAAGCTTTCTTT. Its protein product is CASSRRQEINTEAFF.

V gene TRBV5-6 combines with J gene TRBJ1-1, with 7 positions matching TRBD1. Losses at the gene ends were 0 bases for V and 0 bases for J; bases not matched to a gene: 2. Germline V lookup: CDR1 SGHDT, CDR2 YYEEEE. This CDR3 spans 15 amino acids. As DNA, the CDR3 is TGTGCCAGCAGCTTGGGACAGGGATTGAACACTGAAGCTTTCTTT. The encoded protein is CASSLGQGLNTEAFF.